This entry concerns a single T cell receptor (beta chain). This entry comes from a study of cytomegalovirus exposure and HLA in healthy donors. CDR3 size: 16 residues. Germline CDR1 and CDR2: LGHNT and FRNRAP. J gave up 6 bases and V 2 bases, and 10 bases lay outside the gene matches. Data came from immunoSEQ multiplex PCR; TCRdb stores just in-frame clones and leaves some out. The sample lists 150,000 or so clones; about 86% were seen once. Material: PBMCs. This sequence was found in a human donor in good health. The J gene is TRBJ1-1, the V gene TRBV12-5; 9 bases are a match to TRBD1. The CDR3 bases are TGTGCTAGTGGTTTGCCCACCCCGGACAGGGGCTCTGAAGCTTTCTTT. As protein: CASGLPTPDRGSEAFF.